This TCR beta chain was sequenced in a study of blood T cell dynamics during melanoma immunotherapy. Study at large: Metastatic melanoma patients received first-line pembrolizumab or nivolumab plus ipilimumab. General study findings and limits: The study could not tell melanoma-specific clones from general immune activation.

Comments on this clone: Its matching antigen is unknown.

The assay received all extracted DNA from sorted CD8+ subsets. Clones were sequenced by immunoSEQ multiplex PCR, and TCRdb holds only the in-frame ones, with some missing. The sample holds roughly 780 clones, less than 70% seen once. This CDR3 has 13 amino acids. The germline CDR1 and CDR2 sequences are SGHVS and FQNEAQ. Time point noted: week 3, after first cycle of checkpoint inhibitor. The sequence was collected from a human donor with melanoma. This material consisted of central memory CD8+ T cells from blood, taken from a patient treated with checkpoint blockade. This sequence joins TRBV7-8 and TRBJ2-5, with a possible D match to TRBD1 (6 bases). The J call may be in error: the DNA end matches TRBJ2-7 better. This CDR3 reads CASSSDSTYEQYF. The CDR3 DNA reads TGTGCCAGCAGCTCGGACAGTACCTACGAGCAGTACTTC.